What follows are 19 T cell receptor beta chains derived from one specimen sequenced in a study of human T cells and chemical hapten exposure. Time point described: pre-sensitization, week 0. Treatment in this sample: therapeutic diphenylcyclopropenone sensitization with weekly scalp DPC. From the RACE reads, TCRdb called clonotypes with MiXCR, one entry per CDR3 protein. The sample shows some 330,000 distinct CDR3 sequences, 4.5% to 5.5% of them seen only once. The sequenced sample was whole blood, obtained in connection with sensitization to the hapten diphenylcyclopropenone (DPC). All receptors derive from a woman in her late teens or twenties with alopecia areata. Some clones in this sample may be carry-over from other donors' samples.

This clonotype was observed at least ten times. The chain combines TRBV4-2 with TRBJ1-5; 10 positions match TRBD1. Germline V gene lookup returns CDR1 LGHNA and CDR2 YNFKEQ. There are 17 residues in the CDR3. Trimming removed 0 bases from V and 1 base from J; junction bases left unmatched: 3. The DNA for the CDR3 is TGTGCCAGCAGCCAAGATCGACAGGGGGCGAGCAATCAGCCCCAGCATTTT. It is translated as CASSQDRQGASNQPQHF.

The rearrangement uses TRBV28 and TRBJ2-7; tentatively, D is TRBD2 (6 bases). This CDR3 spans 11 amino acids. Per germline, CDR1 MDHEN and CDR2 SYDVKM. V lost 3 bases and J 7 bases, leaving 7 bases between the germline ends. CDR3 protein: CASSFAGEQYF. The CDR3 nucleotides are TGTGCCAGCAGTTTCGCGGGAGAGCAGTACTTC.

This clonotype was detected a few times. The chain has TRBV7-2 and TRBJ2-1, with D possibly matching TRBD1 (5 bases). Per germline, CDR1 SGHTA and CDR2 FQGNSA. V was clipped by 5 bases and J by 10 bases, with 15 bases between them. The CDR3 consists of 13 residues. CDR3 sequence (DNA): TGTGCCAGCAGCCTGCCCTCACGACAGGAGCAGTTCTTC. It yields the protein CASSLPSRQEQFF. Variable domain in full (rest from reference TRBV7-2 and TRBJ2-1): GAGVSQSPSNKVTEKGKDVELRCDPISGHTALYWYRQSLGQGLEFLIYFQGNSAPDKSGLPSDRFSAERTGGSVSTLTIQRTQQEDSAVYLCASSLPSRQEQFFGPGTRLTVL.

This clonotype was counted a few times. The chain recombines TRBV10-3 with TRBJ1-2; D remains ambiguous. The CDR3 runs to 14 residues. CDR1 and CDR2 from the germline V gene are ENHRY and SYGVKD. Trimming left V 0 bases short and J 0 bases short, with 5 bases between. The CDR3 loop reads CAISESGTNYGYTF. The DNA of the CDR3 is TGTGCCATCAGTGAGTCCGGGACTAACTATGGCTACACCTTC.

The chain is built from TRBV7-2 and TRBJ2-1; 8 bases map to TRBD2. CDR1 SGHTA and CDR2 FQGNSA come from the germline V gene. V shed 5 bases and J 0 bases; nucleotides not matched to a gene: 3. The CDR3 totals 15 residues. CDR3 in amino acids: CASSARGGSYNEQFF. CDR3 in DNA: TGTGCCAGCAGCGCCCGGGGGGGCTCCTACAATGAGCAGTTCTTC.

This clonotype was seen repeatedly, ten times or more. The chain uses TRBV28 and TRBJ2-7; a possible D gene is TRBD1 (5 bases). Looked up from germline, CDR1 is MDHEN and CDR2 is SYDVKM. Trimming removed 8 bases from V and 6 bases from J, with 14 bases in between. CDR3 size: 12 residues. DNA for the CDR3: TGTGCCAGCCGAGTTCAGGGTGGCGAGCAGTACTTC. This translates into CASRVQGGEQYF.

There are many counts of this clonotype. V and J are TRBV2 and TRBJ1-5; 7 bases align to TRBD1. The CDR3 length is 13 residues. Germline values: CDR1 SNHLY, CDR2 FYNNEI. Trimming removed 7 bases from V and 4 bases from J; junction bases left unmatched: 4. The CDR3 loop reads CASNGQANQPQHF. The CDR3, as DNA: TGTGCCAGCAACGGACAGGCGAATCAGCCCCAGCATTTT.

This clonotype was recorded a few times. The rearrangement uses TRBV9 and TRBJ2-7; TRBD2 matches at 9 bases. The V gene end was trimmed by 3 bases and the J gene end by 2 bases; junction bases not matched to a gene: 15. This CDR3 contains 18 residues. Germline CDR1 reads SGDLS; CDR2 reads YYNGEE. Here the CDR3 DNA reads TGTGCCAGCAGCGCCGCGCCCGGGACTAGCCATACAACCTACGAGCAGTACTTC. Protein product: CASSAAPGTSHTTYEQYF.

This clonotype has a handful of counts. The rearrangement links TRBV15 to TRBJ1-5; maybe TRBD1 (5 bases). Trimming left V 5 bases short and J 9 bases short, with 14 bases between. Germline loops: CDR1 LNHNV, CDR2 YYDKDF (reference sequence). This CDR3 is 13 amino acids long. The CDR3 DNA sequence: TGTGCCACCAGCCAGGGAATTTCTACGCCCCAGCATTTT. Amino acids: CATSQGISTPQHF.

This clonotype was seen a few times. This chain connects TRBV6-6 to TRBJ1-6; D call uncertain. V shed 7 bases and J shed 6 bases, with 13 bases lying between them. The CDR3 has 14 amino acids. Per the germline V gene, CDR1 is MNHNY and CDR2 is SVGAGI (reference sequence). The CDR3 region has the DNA TGTGCCAGCACGCTCCCCATGGGTAATTCACCCCTCCACTTT. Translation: CASTLPMGNSPLHF.

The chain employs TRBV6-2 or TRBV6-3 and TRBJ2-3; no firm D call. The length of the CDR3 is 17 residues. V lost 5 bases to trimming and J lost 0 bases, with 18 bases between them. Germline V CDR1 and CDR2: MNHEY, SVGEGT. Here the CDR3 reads CASSILTSRISTDTQYF. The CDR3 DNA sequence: TGTGCCAGCAGTATTTTAACGTCACGGATTAGCACAGATACGCAGTATTTT.

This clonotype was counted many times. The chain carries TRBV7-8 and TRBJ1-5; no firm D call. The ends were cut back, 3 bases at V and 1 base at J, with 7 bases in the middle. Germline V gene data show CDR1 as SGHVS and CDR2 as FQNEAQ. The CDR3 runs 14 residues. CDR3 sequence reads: CASSFVESNQPQHF. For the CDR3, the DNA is TGTGCCAGCAGCTTCGTGGAGAGCAATCAGCCCCAGCATTTT.

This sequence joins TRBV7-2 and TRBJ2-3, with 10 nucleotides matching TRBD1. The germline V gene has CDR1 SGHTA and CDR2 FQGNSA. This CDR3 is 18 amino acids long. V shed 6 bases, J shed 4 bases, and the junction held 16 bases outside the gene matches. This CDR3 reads CASRSREPGQGNPDTQYF. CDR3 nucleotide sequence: TGTGCCAGCAGGTCGCGCGAACCGGGACAGGGGAATCCAGATACGCAGTATTTT.

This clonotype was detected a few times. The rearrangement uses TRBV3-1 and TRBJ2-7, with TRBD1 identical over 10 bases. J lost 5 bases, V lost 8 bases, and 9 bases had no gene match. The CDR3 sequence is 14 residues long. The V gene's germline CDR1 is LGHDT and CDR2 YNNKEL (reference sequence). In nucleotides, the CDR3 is TGTGCCAGCGGAACGGGACAGGGGATCAACGAGCAGTACTTC. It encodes CASGTGQGINEQYF.

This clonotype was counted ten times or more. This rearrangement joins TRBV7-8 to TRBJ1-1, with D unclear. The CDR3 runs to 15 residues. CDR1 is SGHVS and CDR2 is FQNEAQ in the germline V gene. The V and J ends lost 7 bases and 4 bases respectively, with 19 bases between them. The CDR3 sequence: CASTAGMGLGTEAFF. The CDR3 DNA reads TGTGCCAGCACCGCCGGGATGGGTCTCGGCACTGAAGCTTTCTTT. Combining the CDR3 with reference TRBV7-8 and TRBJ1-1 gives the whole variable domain GAGVSQSPRYKVAKRGQDVALRCDPISGHVSLFWYQQALGQGPEFLTYFQNEAQLDKSGLPSDRFFAERPEGSVSTLKIQRTQQEDSAVYLCASTAGMGLGTEAFFGQGTRLTVV.

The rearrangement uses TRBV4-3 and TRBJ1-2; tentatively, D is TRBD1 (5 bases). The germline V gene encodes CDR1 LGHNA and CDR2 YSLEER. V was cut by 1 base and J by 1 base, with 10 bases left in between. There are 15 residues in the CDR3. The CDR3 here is CASSQVWGGNYGYTF. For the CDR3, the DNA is TGCGCCAGCAGCCAAGTTTGGGGGGGTAACTATGGCTACACCTTC.

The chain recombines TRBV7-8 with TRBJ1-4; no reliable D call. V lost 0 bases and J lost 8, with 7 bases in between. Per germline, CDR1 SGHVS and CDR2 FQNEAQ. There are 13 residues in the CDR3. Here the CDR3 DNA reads TGTGCCAGCAGCTTAGCCCGAGGCGAAAAACTGTTTTTT. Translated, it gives CASSLARGEKLFF. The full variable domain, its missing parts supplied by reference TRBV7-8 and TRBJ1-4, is GAGVSQSPRYKVAKRGQDVALRCDPISGHVSLFWYQQALGQGPEFLTYFQNEAQLDKSGLPSDRFFAERPEGSVSTLKIQRTQQEDSAVYLCASSLARGEKLFFGSGTQLSVL.

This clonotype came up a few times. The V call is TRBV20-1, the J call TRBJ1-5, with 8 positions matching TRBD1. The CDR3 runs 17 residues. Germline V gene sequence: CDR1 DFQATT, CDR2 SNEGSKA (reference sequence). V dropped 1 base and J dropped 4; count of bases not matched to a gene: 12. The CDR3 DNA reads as TGCAGTGCTAGAGGCTTATCTGGGACAGGACTTAATCAGCCCCAGCATTTT. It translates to CSARGLSGTGLNQPQHF.

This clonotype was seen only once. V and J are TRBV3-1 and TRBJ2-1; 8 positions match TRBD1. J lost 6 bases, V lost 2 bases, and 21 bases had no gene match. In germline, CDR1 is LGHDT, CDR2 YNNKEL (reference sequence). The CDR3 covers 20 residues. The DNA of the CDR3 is TGTGCCAGCAGCCAACGCTTGACGGCCTCAGACAGGGGCAATAGCAATGAGCAGTTCTTC. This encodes CASSQRLTASDRGNSNEQFF.